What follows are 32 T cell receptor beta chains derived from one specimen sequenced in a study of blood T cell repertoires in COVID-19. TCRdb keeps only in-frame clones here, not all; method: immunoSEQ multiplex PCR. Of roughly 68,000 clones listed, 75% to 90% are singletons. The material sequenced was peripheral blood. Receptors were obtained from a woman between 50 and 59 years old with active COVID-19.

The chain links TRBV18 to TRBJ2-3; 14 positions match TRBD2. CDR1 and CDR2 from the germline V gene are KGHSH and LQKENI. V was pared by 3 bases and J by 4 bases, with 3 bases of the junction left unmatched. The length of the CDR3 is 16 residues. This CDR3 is CASSPPGLAGADTQYF. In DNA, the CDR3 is TGTGCCAGCTCACCGCCGGGACTAGCGGGAGCAGATACGCAGTATTTT. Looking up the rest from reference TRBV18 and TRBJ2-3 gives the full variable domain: NAGVMQNPRHLVRRRGQEARLRCSPMKGHSHVYWYRQLPEEGLKFMVYLQKENIIDESGMPKERFSAEFPKEGPSILRIQQVVRGDSAAYFCASSPPGLAGADTQYFGPGTRLTVL.

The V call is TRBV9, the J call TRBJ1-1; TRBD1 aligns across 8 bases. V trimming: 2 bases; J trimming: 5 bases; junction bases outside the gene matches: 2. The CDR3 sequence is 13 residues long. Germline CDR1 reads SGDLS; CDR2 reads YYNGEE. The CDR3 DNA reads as TGTGCCAGCAGCGTCACAGGGGGTACTGAAGCTTTCTTT. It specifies CASSVTGGTEAFF.

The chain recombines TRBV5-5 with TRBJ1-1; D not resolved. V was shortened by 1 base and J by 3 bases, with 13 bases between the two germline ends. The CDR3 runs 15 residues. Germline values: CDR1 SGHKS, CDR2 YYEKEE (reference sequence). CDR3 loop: CASSLPDTRYTEAFF. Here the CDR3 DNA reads TGTGCCAGCAGCTTGCCAGATACCAGGTACACTGAAGCTTTCTTT.

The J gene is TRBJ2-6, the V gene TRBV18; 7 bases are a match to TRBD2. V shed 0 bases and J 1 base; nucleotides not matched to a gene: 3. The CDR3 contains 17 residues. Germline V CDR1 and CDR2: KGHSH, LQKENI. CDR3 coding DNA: TGTGCCAGCTCACCACCGGCTAGCGGATCTGGGGCCAACGTCCTGACTTTC. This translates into CASSPPASGSGANVLTF.

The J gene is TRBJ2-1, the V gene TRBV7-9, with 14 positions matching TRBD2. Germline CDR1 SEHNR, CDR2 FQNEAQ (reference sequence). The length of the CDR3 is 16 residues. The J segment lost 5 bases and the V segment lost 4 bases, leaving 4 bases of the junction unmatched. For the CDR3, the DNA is TGTGCCAGCAGCTCGACTAGCGGGAGGGTGGACAATGAGCAGTTCTTC. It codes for CASSSTSGRVDNEQFF.

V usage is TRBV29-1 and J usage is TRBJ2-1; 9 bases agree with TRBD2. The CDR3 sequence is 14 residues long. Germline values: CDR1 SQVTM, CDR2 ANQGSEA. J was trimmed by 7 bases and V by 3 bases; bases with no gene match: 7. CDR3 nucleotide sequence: TGCAGCGTTGATCGCGGGAGGGCCCGGAATGAGCAGTTCTTC. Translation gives CSVDRGRARNEQFF.

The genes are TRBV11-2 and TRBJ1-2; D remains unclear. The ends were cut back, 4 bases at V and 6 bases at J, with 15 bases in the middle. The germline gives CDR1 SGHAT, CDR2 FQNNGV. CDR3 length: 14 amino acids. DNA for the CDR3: TGTGCCAGCAGCTCCAGGCTCCGGAGGGATGGCTACACCTTC. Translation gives CASSSRLRRDGYTF.

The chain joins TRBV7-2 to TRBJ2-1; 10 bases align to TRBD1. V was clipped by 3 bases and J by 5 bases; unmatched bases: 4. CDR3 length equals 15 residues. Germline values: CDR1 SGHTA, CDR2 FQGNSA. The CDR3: CASSFDRGPHNEQFF. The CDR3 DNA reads TGTGCCAGCAGCTTCGACAGGGGGCCCCACAATGAGCAGTTCTTC.

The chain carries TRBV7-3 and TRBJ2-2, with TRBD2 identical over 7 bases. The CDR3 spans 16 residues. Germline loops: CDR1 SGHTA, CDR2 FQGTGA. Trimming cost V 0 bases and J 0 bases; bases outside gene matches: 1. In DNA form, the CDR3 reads TGTGCCAGCAGCTTAACTAGCGGGCCGAACACCGGGGAGCTGTTTTTT. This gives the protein CASSLTSGPNTGELFF.

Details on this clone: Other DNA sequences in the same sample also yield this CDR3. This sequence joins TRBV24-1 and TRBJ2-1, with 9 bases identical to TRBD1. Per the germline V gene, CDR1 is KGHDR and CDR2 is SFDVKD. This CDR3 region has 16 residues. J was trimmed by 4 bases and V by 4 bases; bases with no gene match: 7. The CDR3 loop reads CATSDSGTGTYNEQFF. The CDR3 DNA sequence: TGTGCCACCAGTGACTCCGGGACAGGGACTTACAATGAGCAGTTCTTC.

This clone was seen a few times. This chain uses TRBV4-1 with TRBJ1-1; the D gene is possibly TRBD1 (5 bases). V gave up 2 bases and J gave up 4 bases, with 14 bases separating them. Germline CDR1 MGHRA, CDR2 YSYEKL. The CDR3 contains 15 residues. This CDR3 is CASSQHHGGGTEAFF. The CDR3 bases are TGCGCCAGCAGCCAACACCACGGGGGGGGCACTGAAGCTTTCTTT.

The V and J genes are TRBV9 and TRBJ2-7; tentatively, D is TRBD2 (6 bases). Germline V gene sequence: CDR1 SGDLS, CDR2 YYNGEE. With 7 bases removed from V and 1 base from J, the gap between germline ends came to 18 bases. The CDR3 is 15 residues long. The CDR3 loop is CASSRSGDLSYEQYF. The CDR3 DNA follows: TGTGCCAGCTCGCGCTCGGGGGACCTATCCTACGAGCAGTACTTC.

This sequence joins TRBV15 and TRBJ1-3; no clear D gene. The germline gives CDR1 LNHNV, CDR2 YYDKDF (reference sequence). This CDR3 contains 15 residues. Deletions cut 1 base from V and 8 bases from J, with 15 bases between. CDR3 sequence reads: CATSRASAGLDTIYF. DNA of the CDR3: TGTGCCACCAGCAGAGCATCGGCAGGCTTGGACACCATATATTTT.

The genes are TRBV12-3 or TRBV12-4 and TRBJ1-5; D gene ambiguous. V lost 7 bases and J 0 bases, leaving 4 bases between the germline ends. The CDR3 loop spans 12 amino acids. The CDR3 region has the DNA TGTGCCAGCATCAGTAGCAATCAGCCCCAGCATTTT. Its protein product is CASISSNQPQHF.

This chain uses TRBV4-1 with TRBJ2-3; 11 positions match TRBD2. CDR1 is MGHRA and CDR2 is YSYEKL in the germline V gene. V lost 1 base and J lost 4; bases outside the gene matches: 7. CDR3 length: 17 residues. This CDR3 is CASSQAGTSGTPDTQYF. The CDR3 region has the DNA TGCGCCAGCAGCCAAGCCGGGACTAGCGGTACTCCAGATACGCAGTATTTT.

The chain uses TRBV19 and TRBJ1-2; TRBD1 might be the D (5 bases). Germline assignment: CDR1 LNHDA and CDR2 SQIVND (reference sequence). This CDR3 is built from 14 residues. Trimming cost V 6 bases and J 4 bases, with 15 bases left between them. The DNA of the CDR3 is TGTGCCAGTAGCTCGACAGTAAAACCCTATGGCTACACCTTC. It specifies CASSSTVKPYGYTF.

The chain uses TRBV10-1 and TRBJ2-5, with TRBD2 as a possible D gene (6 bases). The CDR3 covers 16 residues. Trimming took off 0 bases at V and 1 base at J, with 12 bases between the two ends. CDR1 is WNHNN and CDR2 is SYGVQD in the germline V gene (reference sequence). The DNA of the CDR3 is TGCGCCAGCAGTGAGTCCGGGTGGGGAGGCCAAGAGACCCAGTACTTC. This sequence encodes CASSESGWGGQETQYF.

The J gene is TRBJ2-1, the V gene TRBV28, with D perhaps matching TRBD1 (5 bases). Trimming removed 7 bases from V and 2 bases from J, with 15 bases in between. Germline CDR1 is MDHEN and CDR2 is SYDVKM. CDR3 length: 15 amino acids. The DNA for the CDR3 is TGTGCCAGCACCAAGAGACAGTCCACCTACAATGAGCAGTTCTTC. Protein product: CASTKRQSTYNEQFF.

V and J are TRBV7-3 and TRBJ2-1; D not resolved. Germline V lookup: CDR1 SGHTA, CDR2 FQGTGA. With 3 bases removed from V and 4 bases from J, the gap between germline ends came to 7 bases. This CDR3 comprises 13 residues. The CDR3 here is CASSFTVYNEQFF. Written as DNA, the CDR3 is TGTGCCAGCAGCTTTACAGTATACAATGAGCAGTTCTTC.

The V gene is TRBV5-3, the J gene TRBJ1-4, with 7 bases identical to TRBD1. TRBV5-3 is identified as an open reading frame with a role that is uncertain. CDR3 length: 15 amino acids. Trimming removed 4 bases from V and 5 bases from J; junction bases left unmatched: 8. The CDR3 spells CARSGTGTANEKLFF. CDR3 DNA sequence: TGTGCCAGAAGCGGAACCGGGACAGCGAATGAAAAACTGTTTTTT.

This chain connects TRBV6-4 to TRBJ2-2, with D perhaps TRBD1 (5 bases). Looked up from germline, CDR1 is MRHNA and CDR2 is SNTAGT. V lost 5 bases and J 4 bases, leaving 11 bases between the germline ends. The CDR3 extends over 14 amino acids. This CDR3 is CASSPPDSTGELFF. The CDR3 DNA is TGTGCCAGCAGTCCACCTGACAGCACCGGGGAGCTGTTTTTT.

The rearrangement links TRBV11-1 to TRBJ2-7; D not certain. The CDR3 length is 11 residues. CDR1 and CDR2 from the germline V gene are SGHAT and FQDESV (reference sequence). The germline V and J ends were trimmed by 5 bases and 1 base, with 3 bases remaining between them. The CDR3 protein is CASSRSYEQYF. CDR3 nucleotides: TGTGCCAGCAGCCGTTCCTACGAGCAGTACTTC.

This CDR3 reads CASGSLGGSNQPQHF. CDR3 coding DNA: TGTGCCAGCGGGTCGTTAGGGGGAAGCAATCAGCCCCAGCATTTT. The gene calls are TRBV6-5 and TRBJ1-5, with D possibly TRBD1 on 6 matching bases. Germline V gene sequence: CDR1 MNHEY, CDR2 SVGAGI. This CDR3 is built from 15 residues. Trimming pared 8 bases from V and 1 base from J, leaving 15 bases between.

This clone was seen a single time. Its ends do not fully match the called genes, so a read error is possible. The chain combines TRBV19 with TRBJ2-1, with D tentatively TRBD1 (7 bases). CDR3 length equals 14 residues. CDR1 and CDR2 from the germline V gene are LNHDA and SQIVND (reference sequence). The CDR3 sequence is CVSSIAGGYNEQFF. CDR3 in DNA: TGTGTCAGTAGTATTGCAGGGGGGTACAATGAGCAGTTCTTC.

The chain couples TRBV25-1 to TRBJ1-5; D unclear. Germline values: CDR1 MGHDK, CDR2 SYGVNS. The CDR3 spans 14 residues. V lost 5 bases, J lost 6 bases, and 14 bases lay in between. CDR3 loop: CASSTGISGQPQHF. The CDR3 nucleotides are TGTGCCAGCAGTACCGGGATCAGCGGTCAGCCCCAGCATTTT.

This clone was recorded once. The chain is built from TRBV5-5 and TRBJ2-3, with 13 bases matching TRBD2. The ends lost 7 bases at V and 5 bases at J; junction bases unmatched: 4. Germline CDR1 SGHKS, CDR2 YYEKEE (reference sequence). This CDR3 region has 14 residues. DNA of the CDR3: TGTGCCAGCGATCGACTAGCGGGAGGAGATACGCAGTATTTT. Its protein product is CASDRLAGGDTQYF.

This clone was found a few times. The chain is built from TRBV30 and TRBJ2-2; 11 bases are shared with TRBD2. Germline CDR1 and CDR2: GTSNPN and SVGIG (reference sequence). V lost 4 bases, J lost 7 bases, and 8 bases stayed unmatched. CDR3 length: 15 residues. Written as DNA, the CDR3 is TGTGCCTGGACGCGAACTAGCGGGAGTAACGGGGAGCTGTTTTTT. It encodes CAWTRTSGSNGELFF.

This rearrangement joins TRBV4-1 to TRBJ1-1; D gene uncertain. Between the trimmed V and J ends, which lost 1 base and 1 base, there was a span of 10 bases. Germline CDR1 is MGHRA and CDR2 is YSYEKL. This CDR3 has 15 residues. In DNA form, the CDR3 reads TGCGCCAGCAGCCAAGGCTCTTACAGGAACACTGAAGCTTTCTTT. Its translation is CASSQGSYRNTEAFF.

CDR3 nucleotide sequence: TGTGCCAGCACCCCTCCGGCGGAGTATGGCTACACCTTC. Amino acid sequence: CASTPPAEYGYTF. The genes are TRBV9 and TRBJ1-2; D not certain. Trimming left V 6 bases short and J 5 bases short, with 14 bases between. Germline V gene data show CDR1 as SGDLS and CDR2 as YYNGEE. The CDR3 sequence is 13 residues long.

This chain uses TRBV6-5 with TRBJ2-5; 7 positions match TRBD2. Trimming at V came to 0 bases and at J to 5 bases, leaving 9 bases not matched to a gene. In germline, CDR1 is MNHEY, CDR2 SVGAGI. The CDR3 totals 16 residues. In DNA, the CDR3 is TGTGCCAGCAGTTACTCTGGGGGAGGGCCGGGGGAGACCCAGTACTTC. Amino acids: CASSYSGGGPGETQYF.

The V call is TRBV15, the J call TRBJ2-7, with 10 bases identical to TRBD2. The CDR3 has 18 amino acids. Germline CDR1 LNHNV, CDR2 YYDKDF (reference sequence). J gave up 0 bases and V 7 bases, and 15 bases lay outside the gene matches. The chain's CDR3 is CATTREILAGATSYEQYF. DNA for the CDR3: TGTGCCACCACCCGGGAGATTCTAGCGGGAGCCACCTCCTACGAGCAGTACTTC.

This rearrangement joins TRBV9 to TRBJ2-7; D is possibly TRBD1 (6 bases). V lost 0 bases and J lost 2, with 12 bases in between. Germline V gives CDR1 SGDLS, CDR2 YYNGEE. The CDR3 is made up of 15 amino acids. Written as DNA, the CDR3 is TGTGCCAGCAGCGTAGGGACAGTGAACGCCTACGAGCAGTACTTC. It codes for CASSVGTVNAYEQYF.